This T cell receptor beta chain was captured by sequencing in a study of tumor-infiltrating lymphocytes in localized non-small cell lung cancer. Study-level information: Tumor tissue and non-adjacent uninvolved lung came from each patient.

Sequencing used immunoSEQ multiplex PCR; TCRdb keeps in-frame clones, though not all of them. There are about 13,000 clones in the sample; around four fifths occur only once, and approximately 15% lies in the top ten. V shed 6 bases, J shed 8 bases, and the junction held 11 bases outside the gene matches. The germline V gene encodes CDR1 SQVTM and CDR2 ANQGSEA. The CDR3 covers 14 residues. The TCR was taken from a human donor with non-small cell lung cancer. Sequenced sample: uninvolved lung tissue not adjacent to the tumor. J is TRBJ1-4 and V is TRBV29-1, with 8 positions matching TRBD1. As DNA, the CDR3 is TGCAGCGTCCAATGGACAGGGCCGGGAGAAAAACTGTTTTTT. It yields the protein CSVQWTGPGEKLFF.